The 27 T cell receptor beta chains in this list originate from one sample, sequenced in a study of beta chain features in type 1 diabetes. Study-level results: Type 1 diabetes patients showed a moderate but significant shortening of TCRB CDR3s in all four CD4+ subsets.

The authors reverse transcribed all of the isolated RNA, so sequencing captured expressed TCRB transcripts. The assay was immunoSEQ multiplex PCR, and TCRdb's table has in-frame clones only and misses some. The table records some 640,000 clones, 11% to 15% of them present only once. These receptors' antigens are unknown. Sequenced input: naive CD4+ T cells from blood. Receptor source: a man aged 18-30 years with type 1 diabetes.

The chain couples TRBV2 to TRBJ1-2, with D hard to call. V was trimmed by 6 bases and J by 4 bases, leaving 9 bases between them. The V gene's germline CDR1 is SNHLY and CDR2 FYNNEI. The CDR3 is 12 amino acids. Written as DNA, the CDR3 is TGTGCCAGCAGCGCAGTAGTCTATGGCTACACCTTC. It translates to CASSAVVYGYTF.

This chain connects TRBV11-2 to TRBJ1-1; no clear D. Germline CDR1 reads SGHAT; CDR2 reads FQNNGV. This CDR3 has 13 amino acids. Trimming removed 5 bases at V and 1 base at J, with 8 bases between. This CDR3 is CASSPPRNTEAFF. The DNA of the CDR3 is TGTGCCAGCAGCCCCCCACGGAACACTGAAGCTTTCTTT.

This chain uses TRBV4-1 with TRBJ2-3; D tentatively fits TRBD1 or TRBD2 (6 bases each). Germline CDR1 reads MGHRA; CDR2 reads YSYEKL. Trimming removed 4 bases from V and 4 bases from J, with 21 bases in between. This CDR3 region has 17 residues. The DNA of the CDR3 is TGCGCCAGCAGCCTCTCTCCGGTAGGGGGGCGCGCAGATACGCAGTATTTT. It yields the protein CASSLSPVGGRADTQYF.

As for this clone: One end of the junction fails to match germline, which may point to a read error. The chain employs TRBV7-7 and TRBJ2-3; 13 nucleotides align to TRBD2. CDR3 length: 16 amino acids. Germline V gene data show CDR1 as SSHAT and CDR2 as FNYEAQ (reference sequence). The CDR3 nucleotides read TGTGCTAGCAGCTTAGGACTAGCGGGAGTGGCAGATACGCAGTATTTT. Translation gives CASSLGLAGVADTQYF.

The chain uses TRBV2 and TRBJ2-5; D gene uncertain. CDR3 length: 11 amino acids. Germline V lookup: CDR1 SNHLY, CDR2 FYNNEI. The V end lost 6 bases, the J end lost 5 bases, and 7 bases lay between the germline ends. In DNA form, the CDR3 reads TGTGCCAGCAGCCTCTGGGAGACCCAGTACTTC. It yields the protein CASSLWETQYF.

This clone has just a few counts. The CDR3 DNA sequence: TGTGCCAGCAGCCTGGCACAGACAGGGTATGGCTACACCTTC. Its protein is CASSLAQTGYGYTF. V and J are TRBV11-2 and TRBJ1-2; the match to TRBD1 covers 7 bases. Germline V gene sequence: CDR1 SGHAT, CDR2 FQNNGV. J gave up 5 bases and V 5 bases, and 8 bases lay outside the gene matches. This CDR3 spans 14 amino acids.

The chain employs TRBV6-1 and TRBJ2-7; 9 bases match TRBD2. With V trimmed by 3 bases and J by 2 bases, 5 bases remained unmatched. Germline loops: CDR1 MNHNS, CDR2 SASEGT. The CDR3 is 15 residues long. CDR3 coding DNA: TGTGCCAGCAGTGACGCGGGAGGGGCGACCTACGAGCAGTACTTC. Translating gives CASSDAGGATYEQYF.

The chain uses TRBV11-2 and TRBJ1-1; no firm D call. This CDR3 region has 11 residues. The V and J ends lost 1 base and 7 bases respectively, with 4 bases between them. Germline lookup yields CDR1 SGHAT and CDR2 FQNNGV. The chain's CDR3 is CASSLGSEAFF. In nucleotides, the CDR3 is TGTGCCAGCAGCTTAGGCAGTGAAGCTTTCTTT.

The chain is built from TRBV2 and TRBJ2-7; 10 positions agree with TRBD1. Per the germline V gene, CDR1 is SNHLY and CDR2 is FYNNEI. Trimming took 2 bases from V and 5 from J; bases not matched to a gene: 9. The CDR3 totals 16 residues. CDR3 nucleotides: TGTGCCAGCAGTGAAACCAGGGACAGGGGAAACAACGAGCAGTACTTC. Encoded protein: CASSETRDRGNNEQYF. Supplemented by reference TRBV2 and TRBJ2-7, the full variable domain reads EPEVTQTPSHQVTQMGQEVILRCVPISNHLYFYWYRQILGQKVEFLVSFYNNEISEKSEIFDDQFSVERPDGSNFTLKIRSTKLEDSAMYFCASSETRDRGNNEQYFGPGTRLTVT.

This clone was detected a few times. V and J are TRBV27 and TRBJ2-7, with D unclear. V was pared by 5 bases and J by 2 bases, with 10 bases between. Germline loops: CDR1 MNHEY, CDR2 SMNVEV (reference sequence). The CDR3 has 13 amino acids. CDR3 protein: CASSLRRAYEQYF. CDR3 coding DNA: TGTGCCAGCAGTCTTAGGCGAGCCTACGAGCAGTACTTC.

Only one count was recorded for this clone. The J gene is TRBJ1-2, the V gene TRBV11-2; D gene ambiguous. Germline V lookup: CDR1 SGHAT, CDR2 FQNNGV. The length of the CDR3 is 14 residues. V gave up 8 bases and J gave up 0 bases, with 13 bases separating them. This CDR3 reads CASRRWGANYGYTF. The CDR3 coding sequence is TGTGCCAGCCGGCGGTGGGGAGCTAACTATGGCTACACCTTC.

This sequence joins TRBV30 and TRBJ2-3; D is unclear. Trimming pared 2 bases from V and 13 bases from J, leaving 13 bases between. Germline CDR1 GTSNPN, CDR2 SVGIG (reference sequence). This CDR3 has 11 amino acids. CDR3 nucleotide sequence: TGTGCCTGGAGTACCCAGGTGGTAAAGTATTTT. Translating it yields CAWSTQVVKYF.

Comment on this clone: Other DNA sequences in this specimen translate into the identical CDR3. V usage is TRBV30 and J usage is TRBJ2-7; D uncertain. V lost 0 bases, J lost 0 bases, and 3 bases lay in between. The CDR3 totals 12 residues. CDR1 GTSNPN and CDR2 SVGIG come from the germline V gene (reference sequence). The CDR3 sequence: CAWSVSSYEQYF. The DNA for the CDR3 is TGTGCCTGGAGTGTGAGCTCCTACGAGCAGTACTTC. Full variable domain (missing parts from reference TRBV30 and TRBJ2-7): SQTIHQWPATLVQPVGSPLSLECTVEGTSNPNLYWYRQAAGRGLQLLFYSVGIGQISSEVPQNLSASRPQDRQFILSSKKLLLSDSGFYLCAWSVSSYEQYFGPGTRLTVT.

This clone was seen a few times. The chain has TRBV18 and TRBJ2-6; the D gene is possibly TRBD1 (6 bases). The CDR3 is 18 residues long. CDR1 and CDR2 (germline): KGHSH, LQKENI. V was clipped by 3 bases and J by 0 bases, with 15 bases between them. This CDR3 reads CASSPPTGPSSGANVLTF. In nucleotides, the CDR3 is TGTGCCAGCTCACCGCCGACAGGACCCAGCTCTGGGGCCAACGTCCTGACTTTC.

The chain uses TRBV7-2 and TRBJ2-1; D gene unclear. From germline, CDR1 is SGHTA and CDR2 FQGNSA. The CDR3 is 13 residues long. V dropped 4 bases and J dropped 4 bases, with 8 bases sitting between them. The CDR3 DNA reads as TGTGCCAGCAGCTCTCAGGAGTACAATGAGCAGTTCTTC. This sequence encodes CASSSQEYNEQFF.

This clone has a handful of counts. The rearrangement links TRBV28 to TRBJ1-1; D might be TRBD1 (5 bases). The ends were cut back, 5 bases at V and 8 bases at J, with 15 bases in the middle. Germline V gene sequence: CDR1 MDHEN, CDR2 SYDVKM. The CDR3 length is 13 residues. The CDR3 bases are TGTGCCAGCAGTCCAGGGACGGGCGGCGAAGCTTTCTTT. This encodes CASSPGTGGEAFF.

V is TRBV5-1 and J is TRBJ2-1, with a weak D call TRBD2 (6 bases). Germline assignment: CDR1 SGHRS and CDR2 YFSETQ. The CDR3 contains 15 residues. Trimming removed 5 bases at V and 1 base at J, with 13 bases between. CDR3 region: CASSTPGLSYNEQFF. Written as DNA, the CDR3 is TGCGCCAGCAGTACACCGGGACTTTCCTACAATGAGCAGTTCTTC.

The chain employs TRBV4-2 and TRBJ2-7, with 7 positions matching TRBD2. The CDR3 spans 15 residues. Germline trimming cut 4 bases from V and 4 bases from J; bases unmatched to any gene: 10. The germline gives CDR1 LGHNA, CDR2 YNFKEQ. The CDR3 DNA is TGTGCCAGCAGCCTACGGGGTAGCGGGCCATACGAGCAGTACTTC. Translating gives CASSLRGSGPYEQYF.

This clone was seen a handful of times. V is TRBV14 and J is TRBJ1-1; a possible D gene is TRBD1 (6 bases). The CDR3 is made up of 15 amino acids. V was shortened by 4 bases and J by 0 bases, with 12 bases between the two germline ends. The germline V gene encodes CDR1 SGHDN and CDR2 FVKESK. Here the CDR3 DNA reads TGTGCCAGCAGCCTACGGGGGGCTTTGAACACTGAAGCTTTCTTT. Translated, it gives CASSLRGALNTEAFF.

J is TRBJ2-2 and V is TRBV28; 12 positions match TRBD1. Germline lookup yields CDR1 MDHEN and CDR2 SYDVKM. CDR3 length: 15 residues. V shed 4 bases and J 3 bases; nucleotides not matched to a gene: 0. CDR3 nucleotide sequence: TGTGCCAGCAGTTGGGACAGGGGGCACACCGGGGAGCTGTTTTTT. It yields the protein CASSWDRGHTGELFF.

The V and J genes are TRBV6-5 and TRBJ2-7, with TRBD2 matching 11 bases. J gave up 3 bases and V 9 bases, and 4 bases lay outside the gene matches. Germline V gene lookup returns CDR1 MNHEY and CDR2 SVGAGI. This CDR3 is 13 amino acids long. The DNA of the CDR3 is TGTGCCAGTTGGGGGACTAGCGGCTACGAGCAGTACTTC. Protein product: CASWGTSGYEQYF.

This sequence joins TRBV6-5 and TRBJ2-1, with 9 bases aligning to TRBD1. The J segment lost 6 bases and the V segment lost 8 bases, leaving 11 bases of the junction unmatched. The V gene's germline CDR1 is MNHEY and CDR2 SVGAGI. The CDR3 has 15 residues. CDR3 DNA sequence: TGTGCCAGCGTAAAACAGGGGGCGTACCGCAATGAGCAGTTCTTC. Translated: CASVKQGAYRNEQFF.

This clone turned up a few times. The rearrangement links TRBV5-1 to TRBJ2-1; TRBD2 aligns across 14 bases. Germline CDR1 is SGHRS and CDR2 is YFSETQ. This CDR3 is built from 15 residues. V was pared by 6 bases and J by 8 bases, with 7 bases of the junction left unmatched. In DNA form, the CDR3 reads TGCGCCAGCATCCGGGGACTAGCGGGAGCGGATGAGCAGTTCTTC. Translating gives CASIRGLAGADEQFF.

There are a few counts of this clone. V usage is TRBV6-5 and J usage is TRBJ1-1; D is unclear. Germline values: CDR1 MNHEY, CDR2 SVGAGI. The CDR3 has 12 residues. Trimming took off 4 bases at V and 4 bases at J, with 7 bases between the two ends. CDR3 sequence reads: CASSSDSTEAFF. Here the CDR3 DNA reads TGTGCCAGCAGTTCGGATAGCACTGAAGCTTTCTTT.

The chain has TRBV30 and TRBJ2-1; a weak D match, TRBD1 (5 bases). Trimming shortened V by 1 base and J by 4 bases, and 17 bases separated the two germline ends. Germline loops: CDR1 GTSNPN, CDR2 SVGIG (reference sequence). CDR3 length: 16 residues. The CDR3 DNA reads as TGTGCCTGGAGTGGCCAAGCAGGGCCCTTTTACAATGAGCAGTTCTTC. This translates into CAWSGQAGPFYNEQFF. The whole variable domain, filled in from reference TRBV30 and TRBJ2-1, reads SQTIHQWPATLVQPVGSPLSLECTVEGTSNPNLYWYRQAAGRGLQLLFYSVGIGQISSEVPQNLSASRPQDRQFILSSKKLLLSDSGFYLCAWSGQAGPFYNEQFFGPGTRLTVL.

This clone was observed a handful of times. V usage is TRBV5-1 and J usage is TRBJ2-1; D is perhaps TRBD1 (6 bases). The V gene lost 4 bases and the J gene lost 8 bases, with 16 bases spanning the gap. The CDR3 is 14 amino acids. The germline CDR1 and CDR2 sequences are SGHRS and YFSETQ. In nucleotides, the CDR3 is TGCGCCAGCAGCCCACAGGGATCGAGGGATGAGCAGTTCTTC. Translating it yields CASSPQGSRDEQFF.

This clone has just a few counts. The chain couples TRBV30 to TRBJ2-5; TRBD2 is a possible D gene (5 bases). V was pared by 5 bases and J by 2 bases, with 9 bases between. CDR1 is GTSNPN, CDR2 SVGIG, per germline (reference sequence). The length of the CDR3 is 12 residues. The CDR3 spells CAWLADQETQYF. The CDR3 DNA follows: TGTGCCTGGCTAGCAGATCAAGAGACCCAGTACTTC.